These T cell receptor beta chains were read from a single sample in a study of T cell repertoires in cytomegalovirus infection. MiXCR, applied by TCRdb to the reads, yields one record per CDR3 protein. The data contain about 740,000 distinct CDR3 sequences, about 40% of them singletons. Sequencing was carried out using PBMCs. The source of these receptors is a human donor in good health (CMV status not recorded). Some clones in this sample may be carry-over from other donors' samples. CDR3s include the opening cysteine and the closing phenylalanine or tryptophan. Each record gives: clone size, CDR3 length, V gene, D gene, J gene, CDR3 DNA, CDR3 protein. A D gene is named only where the DNA matches it firmly. Clone size, where shown, is once, few, many, or a class for clones that have expanded.

>.|15|TRBV2|.|TRBJ1-4
TGTGCCAGCAGAAAGACACGATCAACTAATGAAAAACTGTTTTTT
CASRKTRSTNEKLFF
>few|17|TRBV28|TRBD2|TRBJ2-1
TGTGCCAGCAGGAAAACTAGCGGGGCCAATAACTACAATGAGCAGTTCTTC
CASRKTSGANNYNEQFF
>.|14|TRBV20-1|TRBD2|TRBJ2-7
TGCAGTGCTAGAGATGGTCAGCGGGACTACGAGCAGTACTTC
CSARDGQRDYEQYF
>.|16|TRBV12-3/TRBV12-4|TRBD2|TRBJ2-1
TGTGCCAGCAGTGGGGGTCGGCGGGAGTTTAAGAGTGAGCAGTTCTTC
CASSGGRREFKSEQFF
>few|18|TRBV6-5|TRBD2|TRBJ2-2
TGTGCCAGCAGCTCGGGACTAGCGCCAGCCGCGAACACCGGGGAGCTGTTTTTT
CASSSGLAPAANTGELFF
>few|13|TRBV5-6|.|TRBJ2-7
TGTGCCAGCAGCGACGTAAGCTCCTACGAGCAGTACTTC
CASSDVSSYEQYF
>many|14|TRBV7-2|.|TRBJ2-4
TGTGCCAGCAGCTTACAGGGTGGGAAAAACATTCAGTACTTC
CASSLQGGKNIQYF
>.|17|TRBV4-2|.|TRBJ2-7
TGTGCCAGCAGCCAAAAGATGGAGGGGCTAGACTCCTACGAGCAGTACTTC
CASSQKMEGLDSYEQYF
>few|17|TRBV28|.|TRBJ1-5
TGTGCCAGCAGTTTCACCGTCGGCCCCCATAGCAATCAGCCCCAGCATTTT
CASSFTVGPHSNQPQHF
>few|13|TRBV24-1|TRBD1|TRBJ1-2
TGTGCCACCAGTGATCGGGACAGAGATGGCTACACCTTC
CATSDRDRDGYTF
>few|16|TRBV10-3|TRBD1|TRBJ1-4
TGTGCCATCAGTGACTCCGTTGGGACAGGGACTGAAAAACTGTTTTTT
CAISDSVGTGTEKLFF
>few|17|TRBV28|.|TRBJ2-7
TGTGCCAGCAGTTTATTATCCCTTCACAGGGATCTAAACGAGCAGTACTTC
CASSLLSLHRDLNEQYF
>.|13|TRBV12-5|.|TRBJ1-1
TGTGCTAGTGGTTTAAAAGGAACCACTGAAGCTTTCTTT
CASGLKGTTEAFF
>few|14|TRBV5-4|TRBD2|TRBJ2-3
TGTGCCAGCAGCTTTCCTAGCGGGGGGGATACGCAGTATTTT
CASSFPSGGDTQYF
>.|14|TRBV7-6|.|TRBJ2-3
TGTGCCAGCAGCCTGTTCGACCGCACAGATACGCAGTATTTT
CASSLFDRTDTQYF
>.|14|TRBV7-9|.|TRBJ1-1
TGTGCCAGCATCCAGGGCAGGGGGAACACTGAAGCTTTCTTT
CASIQGRGNTEAFF
>many|13|TRBV27|TRBD2|TRBJ2-7
TGTGCCAGCAGCTCTAGCGGGGGCTACGAGCAGTACTTC
CASSSSGGYEQYF
>many|14|TRBV28|.|TRBJ1-5
TGTGCCAGCAGTTCCCAGACAGGCCGTCAGCCCCAGCATTTT
CASSSQTGRQPQHF
>few|14|TRBV6-8|.|TRBJ1-2
TGTGCCAGCAGTTACTCCCCGGTTAACTATGGCTACACCTTC
CASSYSPVNYGYTF
>once|12|TRBV10-3|.|TRBJ1-1
TGTGCCATCTCGGGGGATGACACTGAAGCTTTCTTT
CAISGDDTEAFF
>many|13|TRBV7-7|.|TRBJ2-7
TGTGCTAGCAGCTTAAGGGAGACCCACGAGCAGTACTTC
CASSLRETHEQYF
>few|15|TRBV28|.|TRBJ2-7
TGTGCCAGCAGTTCCCCCGGGAATCGTGTCTACGAGCAGTACTTC
CASSSPGNRVYEQYF
>.|16|TRBV20-1|.|TRBJ2-4
TGCAGTGCTAGAGATCGGGCCCGACTAACCAAAAACATTCAGTACTTC
CSARDRARLTKNIQYF
>few|15|TRBV11-2|.|TRBJ2-2
TGTGCCAGCAGCTGGTTAGGGGGGTACACCGGGGAGCTGTTTTTT
CASSWLGGYTGELFF
>.|14|TRBV6-1|.|TRBJ2-2
TGTGCCAGCAAGGGGCCCTCAGACACCGGGGAGCTGTTTTTT
CASKGPSDTGELFF
>.|16|TRBV29-1|TRBD2|TRBJ2-7
TGCAGCGTATTCCTAGCGGGGGGCACGAGCTCCTACGAGCAGTACTTC
CSVFLAGGTSSYEQYF
>.|15|TRBV6-1|TRBD1|TRBJ2-2
TGTGCCAGCAGTTATGGACAGGGGAAAACCGGGGAGCTGTTTTTT
CASSYGQGKTGELFF
>few|11|TRBV20-1|.|TRBJ1-2
TGCAGTACCCCGGATGGGATTGGCTACACCTTC
CSTPDGIGYTF
>once|16|TRBV28|.|TRBJ1-2
TGTGCCAGCAGTAAAACAGGGCCGCCACCTTTCTATGGCTACACCTTC
CASSKTGPPPFYGYTF
>.|12|TRBV12-3/TRBV12-4|.|TRBJ1-2
TGTGCCAGCAGTTTCGGGGTGGCTGGCTACACCTTC
CASSFGVAGYTF
>.|14|TRBV4-1|.|TRBJ1-1
TGCGCCAGCAGCCAAGTCGCTGGGAACACTGAAGCTTTCTTT
CASSQVAGNTEAFF
>few|16|TRBV7-2|TRBD1|TRBJ1-1
TGTGCCAGCAGCTTAGACAGGGGGCCCTCTTACACTGAAGCTTTCTTT
CASSLDRGPSYTEAFF
>.|15|TRBV19|TRBD2|TRBJ2-2
TGTGCCAGTGGACCGGGACTAGCAAACACCGGGGAGCTGTTTTTT
CASGPGLANTGELFF
>.|17|TRBV7-8|.|TRBJ2-6
TGTGCCAGCAGCTTAGTCGAGACAAAAACTGGGGCCAACGTCCTGACTTTC
CASSLVETKTGANVLTF
>many|14|TRBV12-3/TRBV12-4|.|TRBJ2-2
TGTGCCAGCAGTTATGGGCCTTACACCGGGGAGCTGTTTTTT
CASSYGPYTGELFF
>.|12|TRBV20-1|.|TRBJ2-7
TGCAGTGCTAAACGGGGGGCGCACGAGCAGTACTTC
CSAKRGAHEQYF
>many|15|TRBV7-2|.|TRBJ1-5
TGTGCCAGCAGCTTAGTGCAGGGGTTCAATCAGCCCCAGCATTTT
CASSLVQGFNQPQHF
>few|17|TRBV4-2|TRBD1|TRBJ2-3
TGTGCCAGCAGCCAACTGGGACAGGGGGCTGAAGGAGATACGCAGTATTTT
CASSQLGQGAEGDTQYF
>few|12|TRBV27|TRBD2|TRBJ2-5
TGTCCTCATCCGGGGGGTGTTGGGACCCAGTACTTC
CPHPGGVGTQYF
>few|16|TRBV28|.|TRBJ2-5
TGTGCCAGCATGTCCGTGGCAGCCCGGGACCAAGAGACCCAGTACTTC
CASMSVAARDQETQYF
>.|15|TRBV20-1|.|TRBJ1-2
TGCAGTGCTAGAGATCCCTTGGCAGGCAGCGATGGCTACACCTTC
CSARDPLAGSDGYTF
>.|13|TRBV6-2/TRBV6-3|.|TRBJ1-1
TGTGCCAGCAGTTCCCCCCCGAACACTGAAGCTTTCTTT
CASSSPPNTEAFF
>.|15|TRBV7-9|.|TRBJ2-4
TGTGCCAGCAGCCGTCTCGATAGGGCCAAAAACATTCAGTACTTC
CASSRLDRAKNIQYF
>.|16|TRBV27|TRBD2|TRBJ2-1
TGTGCCAGCAGTTTTGGGTGGACTAGCAGAAACAATGAGCAGTTCTTC
CASSFGWTSRNNEQFF
>many|14|TRBV12-3/TRBV12-4|TRBD1|TRBJ2-7
TGTGCCAGCAGCACCGGGACAGTCTCCTACGAGCAGTACTTC
CASSTGTVSYEQYF
>few|15|TRBV7-9|.|TRBJ1-2
TGTGCCAGCAGCCCGGCCACGGGAGCCCTTCATGGCTACACCTTC
CASSPATGALHGYTF
>.|13|TRBV29-1|.|TRBJ2-3
TGCAGCGTTCAGGTGCGGGGTGCAGATACGCAGTATTTT
CSVQVRGADTQYF
>.|17|TRBV12-3/TRBV12-4|TRBD2|TRBJ2-3
TGTGCCAGCACCGGCGTTAGCGGGGGGACTAGCACAGATACGCAGTATTTT
CASTGVSGGTSTDTQYF
>.|15|TRBV4-1|.|TRBJ1-2
TGCGCCAGCAGCCAAGCTTACAGAATATTCTATGTCTACACCTTC
CASSQAYRIFYVYTF
>.|17|TRBV9|.|TRBJ2-5
TGTGCCAGCAGCGTGGGGGTCCGGGCGGGGAACCAAGAGACCCAGTACTTC
CASSVGVRAGNQETQYF
>few|14|TRBV7-3|.|TRBJ2-3
TGTGCCAGCAGCTTAGATTCTACCCCAGATACGCAGTATTTT
CASSLDSTPDTQYF
>.|16|TRBV19|.|TRBJ1-1
TGTGCCAGTAGTATGATTGGGAGGGGCGCCGATTCTGCGGCTTTCTTT
CASSMIGRGADSAAFF
>few|16|TRBV11-1|.|TRBJ2-2
TGTGCCAGCAGCCAATTTCTGGTAGCGAACACCGGGGAGCTGTTTTTT
CASSQFLVANTGELFF
>many|15|TRBV7-6|.|TRBJ1-4
TGTGCCAGCAGCTTTGGACTTGCAACTAATGAAAAACTGTTTTTT
CASSFGLATNEKLFF
>.|15|TRBV7-9|.|TRBJ2-1
TGTGCCAGCAGCTTAACTAGGGATGGAGGCGATGAGCAGTTCTTC
CASSLTRDGGDEQFF
>few|14|TRBV19|.|TRBJ1-1
TGTGCCAGTACTATCAGATCGGGGAACACTGAAGCTTTCTTT
CASTIRSGNTEAFF
>many|15|TRBV7-2|.|TRBJ2-7
TGTGCCAGCAGCTTAGCGGGAGGGCAGGGGGGCGAGCAGTACTTC
CASSLAGGQGGEQYF
>.|13|TRBV20-1|.|TRBJ1-5
TGCAGTTATTTAGTGAGGAGCAATCAGCCCCAGCATTTT
CSYLVRSNQPQHF
>.|14|TRBV5-1|.|TRBJ1-1
TGCGCCAGCAGCATGCGAACTTCGAACACTGAAGCTTTCTTT
CASSMRTSNTEAFF
>many|15|TRBV7-2|.|TRBJ1-5
TGTGCCAGCAGCCCGTTGGGTGGGTCCCGGCAGCCCCAGCATTTT
CASSPLGGSRQPQHF